One and the same sample provided the 28 T cell receptor beta chains below, sequenced in a study of T cell repertoires in ileal Crohn's disease. Sequencing was performed with immunoSEQ multiplex PCR; in TCRdb, only in-frame clones are kept and a portion is missing. Here the sample spans 6,500 to 9,500 clones, 80% to 90% being singletons. Material: ileal tissue. These receptor sequences come from an adult with Crohn's disease.

A few counts support this clone. The V call is TRBV4-1, the J call TRBJ1-6; D gene ambiguous. CDR1 and CDR2 from the germline V gene are MGHRA and YSYEKL. V lost 3 bases and J 9 bases, leaving 21 bases between the germline ends. This CDR3 contains 17 residues. In DNA form, the CDR3 reads TGCGCCAGCAGCCACCCCAACATCGGGATACAAAGTTCACCCCTCCACTTT. This gives the protein CASSHPNIGIQSSPLHF.

The rearrangement links TRBV18 to TRBJ2-5, with TRBD2 matching 10 bases. With V trimmed by 6 bases and J by 1 base, 11 bases remained unmatched. This CDR3 comprises 17 residues. Looked up from germline, CDR1 is KGHSH and CDR2 is LQKENI. CDR3 in amino acids: CASSPLPVAGGQETQYF. In DNA form, the CDR3 reads TGTGCCAGCTCGCCTCTCCCGGTAGCGGGGGGCCAAGAGACCCAGTACTTC.

The chain joins TRBV5-1 to TRBJ2-1, with D maybe TRBD2 (6 bases). The ends were cut back, 4 bases at V and 0 bases at J, with 14 bases in the middle. The germline gives CDR1 SGHRS, CDR2 YFSETQ. This CDR3 contains 16 residues. CDR3 in amino acids: CASSLSGPSSYNEQFF. Written as DNA, the CDR3 is TGCGCCAGCAGCCTAAGCGGGCCAAGCTCCTACAATGAGCAGTTCTTC.

V is TRBV6-1 and J is TRBJ2-2; a weak D match, TRBD2 (5 bases). CDR1 and CDR2 from the germline V gene are MNHNS and SASEGT. V was cut by 4 bases and J by 7 bases, with 19 bases left in between. The CDR3 consists of 16 residues. The CDR3 is CASSGREGLGGGELFF. The DNA for the CDR3 is TGTGCCAGCAGTGGTCGGGAAGGGCTCGGAGGCGGGGAGCTGTTTTTT.

The CDR3 loop is CASSPQGYQPQHF. Here the CDR3 DNA reads TGTGCCAGTAGTCCGCAGGGATATCAGCCCCAGCATTTT. The chain combines TRBV19 with TRBJ1-5; TRBD1 might be the D (5 bases). V lost 5 bases and J lost 5, with 10 bases in between. CDR1 is LNHDA, CDR2 SQIVND, per germline (reference sequence). The CDR3 length is 13 residues.

This clone came up once. V gene TRBV25-1 combines with J gene TRBJ2-7, with a possible D match to TRBD1 (7 bases). The V and J ends lost 5 bases and 5 bases respectively, with 19 bases between them. This CDR3 has 15 amino acids. Germline CDR1 reads MGHDK; CDR2 reads SYGVNS. The CDR3 nucleotides are TGTGCCAGCAGTAAAGACAGGGACTTTGTCAACGAGCAGTACTTC. Encoded protein: CASSKDRDFVNEQYF.

The rearrangement uses TRBV11-3 and TRBJ2-7; D ambiguous. Trimming removed 2 bases from V and 6 bases from J, with 11 bases in between. There are 13 residues in the CDR3. Germline lookup yields CDR1 SGHNT and CDR2 YENEEA. The CDR3 sequence is CASSLQASGEQYF. The CDR3 nucleotides read TGTGCCAGCAGCTTACAGGCGAGTGGCGAGCAGTACTTC. Full variable domain (rest looked up from reference TRBV11-3 and TRBJ2-7): EAGVVQSPRYKIIEKKQPVAFWCNPISGHNTLYWYLQNLGQGPELLIRYENEEAVDDSQLPKDRFSAERLKGVDSTLKIQPAELGDSAVYLCASSLQASGEQYFGPGTRLTVT.

The CDR3 DNA reads TGTGCCAGCAGTAGGACTAGCGGGAGTCCCGGGGAGCTGTTTTTT. This codes for CASSRTSGSPGELFF. The chain combines TRBV27 with TRBJ2-2, with 13 nucleotides matching TRBD2. CDR1 MNHEY and CDR2 SMNVEV come from the germline V gene (reference sequence). The CDR3 is made up of 15 amino acids. Germline trimming cut 5 bases from V and 6 bases from J; bases unmatched to any gene: 3.

The chain links TRBV7-6 to TRBJ1-5; TRBD1 aligns across 9 bases. The CDR3 runs to 14 residues. J gave up 5 bases and V 6 bases, and 5 bases lay outside the gene matches. Germline V lookup: CDR1 SGHVS, CDR2 FNYEAQ. CDR3 in DNA: TGTGCCAGCAGTTCCGGGACAGGGCATCAGCCCCAGCATTTT. This codes for CASSSGTGHQPQHF.

As to this clone: Compared with germline, one end of the junction differs, possibly owing to a read error. This chain connects TRBV20-1 to TRBJ1-1; D may be TRBD1 (5 bases). Germline V gene lookup returns CDR1 DFQATT and CDR2 SNEGSKA (reference sequence). The CDR3 extends over 11 amino acids. CDR3 region: CSATGNTEAFF. CDR3 sequence (DNA): TGCAGCGCTACAGGGAACACTGAAGCTTTCTTT.

J is TRBJ2-1 and V is TRBV11-3, with 8 bases that match TRBD2. This CDR3 has 16 residues. V dropped 1 base and J dropped 8; count of bases not matched to a gene: 10. CDR1 and CDR2 from the germline V gene are SGHNT and YENEEA. CDR3 nucleotide sequence: TGTGCCAGCAGCTTAGGTAGGCGGGAGGTTCTGGATGAGCAGTTCTTC. Its protein is CASSLGRREVLDEQFF.

This rearrangement joins TRBV5-3 to TRBJ1-4, with 10 bases identical to TRBD1. TRBV5-3 is an ORF, with its function uncertain. V lost 4 bases, J lost 3 bases, and 6 bases stayed unmatched. The CDR3 runs to 16 residues. This CDR3 reads CARSPRDRGSNEKLFF. The CDR3 DNA reads TGTGCCAGAAGCCCCCGGGACAGGGGCTCTAATGAAAAACTGTTTTTT.

The count of this clone is one. V gene TRBV6-1 combines with J gene TRBJ2-1; D ambiguous. Germline V gives CDR1 MNHNS, CDR2 SASEGT. V lost 6 bases and J lost 3, with 9 bases in between. This CDR3 has 13 amino acids. CDR3 DNA: TGTGCCAGCAGGAAAGACATCTACAATGAGCAGTTCTTC. It codes for CASRKDIYNEQFF.

The chain uses TRBV19 and TRBJ1-1; 7 bases are a match to TRBD1. V gave up 6 bases and J gave up 7 bases; unmatched junction bases: 14. The CDR3 loop spans 15 amino acids. Per the germline V gene, CDR1 is LNHDA and CDR2 is SQIVND (reference sequence). CDR3 loop: CASRARQGGWNEAFF. The CDR3 DNA sequence: TGTGCCAGTAGAGCGAGACAGGGTGGCTGGAATGAAGCTTTCTTT.

The V gene is TRBV2, the J gene TRBJ2-3; D may be TRBD2 (6 bases). Germline CDR1 and CDR2: SNHLY and FYNNEI. Trimming pared 7 bases from V and 4 bases from J, leaving 15 bases between. The CDR3 covers 14 residues. CDR3: CASNGAGRADTQYF. In nucleotides, the CDR3 is TGTGCCAGCAACGGGGCGGGGCGGGCAGATACGCAGTATTTT.

This clone was found a few times. The chain uses TRBV6-6 and TRBJ2-1; 10 bases match TRBD2. The CDR3 has 15 amino acids. V lost 5 bases to trimming and J lost 8 bases; unmatched junction nucleotides: 9. From germline, CDR1 is MNHNY and CDR2 SVGAGI (reference sequence). The CDR3 sequence is CASSPGLAETDEQFF. DNA of the CDR3: TGTGCCAGCAGTCCCGGACTAGCGGAGACCGATGAGCAGTTCTTC.

The chain is built from TRBV25-1 and TRBJ2-7; TRBD1 is a possible D gene (5 bases). This CDR3 is built from 13 residues. V dropped 4 bases and J dropped 2 bases, with 9 bases sitting between them. CDR1 MGHDK and CDR2 SYGVNS come from the germline V gene. The CDR3 loop reads CASSGQDTYEQYF. The DNA for the CDR3 is TGTGCCAGCAGTGGGCAGGACACCTACGAGCAGTACTTC.

The CDR3 DNA is TGTGCCAGCAGCCCCCGGGTTAGCACAGATACGCAGTATTTT. This gives the protein CASSPRVSTDTQYF. V is TRBV5-4 and J is TRBJ2-3; D is uncertain. CDR3 length equals 14 residues. Trimming took 4 bases from V and 0 from J, leaving 9 bases between them. Germline V gives CDR1 SGHNT, CDR2 YYREEE (reference sequence).

This rearrangement joins TRBV6-4 to TRBJ2-3; 11 bases fit TRBD2. CDR1 and CDR2 from the germline V gene are MRHNA and SNTAGT. The CDR3 is 15 amino acids. The V and J ends lost 3 bases and 4 bases, in that order; junction bases with no gene match: 3. The CDR3 loop is CASSEGTSGADTQYF. As DNA, the CDR3 is TGTGCCAGCAGTGAGGGGACTAGCGGCGCAGATACGCAGTATTTT.

The CDR3, as DNA: TGCGCCAGCAGTGAGTCGACTGAAAACAATGAGCAGTTCTTC. Residues: CASSESTENNEQFF. This rearrangement joins TRBV10-1 to TRBJ2-1; D ambiguous. This CDR3 spans 14 amino acids. Germline V gene sequence: CDR1 WNHNN, CDR2 SYGVQD (reference sequence). V lost 0 bases and J 5 bases, leaving 8 bases between the germline ends.

The CDR3 sequence is CASTSHRGTYEQYF. The DNA for the CDR3 is TGTGCCAGCACCTCCCACAGGGGTACCTACGAGCAGTACTTC. The chain has TRBV6-6 and TRBJ2-7; 7 bases are shared with TRBD1. Germline V gene data show CDR1 as MNHNY and CDR2 as SVGAGI (reference sequence). V gave up 7 bases and J gave up 2 bases; unmatched junction bases: 8. This CDR3 contains 14 residues.

The chain links TRBV6-4 to TRBJ2-3, with 10 nucleotides matching TRBD2. The CDR3 sequence is 16 residues long. With 0 bases clipped from V and 2 bases from J, the junction kept 2 bases outside the gene matches. The germline gives CDR1 MRHNA, CDR2 SNTAGT. The CDR3 is CASSDSSGRATDTQYF. The CDR3 DNA reads TGTGCCAGCAGTGACTCGAGCGGGAGGGCCACAGATACGCAGTATTTT.

The CDR3 sequence: CASSYSAPQYQETQYF. Here the CDR3 DNA reads TGTGCCAGCAGTTACTCAGCGCCCCAGTACCAAGAGACCCAGTACTTC. The chain recombines TRBV6-6 with TRBJ2-5; D is unclear. CDR1 is MNHNY, CDR2 SVGAGI, per germline (reference sequence). The V gene lost 0 bases and the J gene lost 0 bases, with 11 bases spanning the gap. The CDR3 is 16 residues long.

This sequence joins TRBV19 and TRBJ1-5; weak D call: TRBD1 (5 bases). Deletions cut 5 bases from V and 1 base from J, with 12 bases between. This CDR3 region has 15 residues. From germline, CDR1 is LNHDA and CDR2 SQIVND (reference sequence). The CDR3 protein is CASSQGFLSNQPQHF. The CDR3 DNA reads as TGTGCCAGTAGTCAGGGATTCCTCAGCAATCAGCCCCAGCATTTT.

A few counts support this clone. This sequence joins TRBV6-1 and TRBJ1-4, with TRBD1 identical over 8 bases. V lost 4 bases and J lost 8; bases outside the gene matches: 6. The CDR3 runs to 14 residues. The germline V gene encodes CDR1 MNHNS and CDR2 SASEGT. DNA of the CDR3: TGTGCCAGCAGTGGCGGGACAGGAGGCGAAAAACTGTTTTTT. It specifies CASSGGTGGEKLFF.

The chain couples TRBV29-1 to TRBJ2-3; 8 bases agree with TRBD2. V was pared by 5 bases and J by 0 bases, with 4 bases of the junction left unmatched. CDR1 and CDR2 (germline): SQVTM, ANQGSEA. The CDR3 length is 14 residues. CDR3 residues: CSVKKRGSTDTQYF. The CDR3 DNA is TGCAGCGTTAAAAAGCGGGGGAGCACAGATACGCAGTATTTT.

This sequence joins TRBV5-1 and TRBJ2-3, with D tentatively TRBD2 (5 bases). The CDR3 has 16 residues. The V gene lost 4 bases and the J gene lost 0 bases, with 15 bases spanning the gap. Per the germline V gene, CDR1 is SGHRS and CDR2 is YFSETQ. For the CDR3, the DNA is TGCGCCAGCAGCACCGGACTCACCTCTAGCACAGATACGCAGTATTTT. It specifies CASSTGLTSSTDTQYF.

Only one count was recorded for this clone. The chain couples TRBV5-5 to TRBJ1-1; D may be TRBD1 (6 bases). Trimming cost V 3 bases and J 5 bases, with 14 bases left between them. The CDR3 consists of 14 residues. The germline gives CDR1 SGHKS, CDR2 YYEKEE (reference sequence). The CDR3 DNA reads TGTGCCAGCAGCTCGACAGGTGGGTTTACTGAAGCTTTCTTT. Translated: CASSSTGGFTEAFF.